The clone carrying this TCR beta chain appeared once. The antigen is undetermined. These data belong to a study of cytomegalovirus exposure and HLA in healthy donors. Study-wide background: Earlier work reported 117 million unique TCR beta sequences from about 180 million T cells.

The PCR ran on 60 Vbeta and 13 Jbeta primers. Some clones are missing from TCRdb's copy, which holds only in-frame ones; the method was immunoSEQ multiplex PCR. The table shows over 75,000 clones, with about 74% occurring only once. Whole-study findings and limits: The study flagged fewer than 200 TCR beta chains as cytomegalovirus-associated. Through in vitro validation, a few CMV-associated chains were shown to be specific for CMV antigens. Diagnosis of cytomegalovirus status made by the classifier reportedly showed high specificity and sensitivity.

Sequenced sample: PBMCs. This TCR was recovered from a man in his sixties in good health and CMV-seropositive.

The CDR3 sequence is CASSGTGDGYEQYF. For the CDR3, the DNA is TGTGCCAGCAGCGGAACAGGGGACGGTTACGAGCAGTACTTC. The chain has TRBV2 and TRBJ2-7, with TRBD1 matching 7 bases. Losses at the gene ends were 6 bases for V and 4 bases for J; bases not matched to a gene: 9. The CDR3 has 14 residues. Per germline, CDR1 SNHLY and CDR2 FYNNEI.